The clone carrying this T cell receptor beta chain was picked up one time. Its antigen is not known. This CDR3 has 14 residues. The sample originates from a study of OX40 agonist ivuxolimab in advanced cancers. Study observations and caveats: On average, CD8+ T cells showed a greater number of expanded clones than CD4+.

Clones were read by immunoSEQ multiplex PCR, and TCRdb kept only the in-frame ones, dropping some. The data contain 25,000 to 30,000 clones, roughly 80% of them seen just once; the ten biggest clones take up around 27%. The sequenced sample was CD4+ or CD8+ T cells sorted from blood, obtained in a trial of the OX40 agonist ivuxolimab. The sequence was obtained from an adult with an advanced solid tumor such as melanoma, head and neck, liver or kidney cancer. The rearrangement links TRBV1 to TRBJ1-2. TRBV1 is annotated as a pseudogene. The DNA of the CDR3 is TGCACCAGCAGCCATCCGACGGCGGACTATGGCTACACCTTC. This gives the protein CTSSHPTADYGYTF.